This T cell receptor (beta chain) was retrieved from a study of radiotherapy plus CTLA-4 blockade in lung cancer. Note on this clone: The antigen remains undetermined.

TCRdb's copy holds only in-frame clones and misses some; the assay was immunoSEQ multiplex PCR. The table lists 80,000 to 100,000 clones, approximately 78% of them singletons. Focal radiation plus CTLA-4 blockade with ipilimumab was given to patients with chemo-refractory metastatic non-small-cell lung cancer. The V gene end was trimmed by 5 bases and the J gene end by 3 bases; junction bases not matched to a gene: 10. Germline V CDR1 and CDR2: LNHDA, SQIVND (reference sequence). This CDR3 contains 15 residues. Study-level findings and limits: Reports state that early shifts in blood T cell clones, with interferon-beta, best predicted response.

The clonotype was recovered from a human donor with non-small cell lung cancer who had a partial response to radiotherapy plus ipilimumab. Here the sequenced sample was peripheral blood, taken from a patient treated with radiotherapy plus ipilimumab. This chain uses TRBV19 with TRBJ2-7, with TRBD1 identical over 7 bases. The CDR3 reads CASSSRDSGFYEQYF. The CDR3 coding sequence is TGTGCCAGTAGTTCCCGGGACAGTGGCTTCTACGAGCAGTACTTC.